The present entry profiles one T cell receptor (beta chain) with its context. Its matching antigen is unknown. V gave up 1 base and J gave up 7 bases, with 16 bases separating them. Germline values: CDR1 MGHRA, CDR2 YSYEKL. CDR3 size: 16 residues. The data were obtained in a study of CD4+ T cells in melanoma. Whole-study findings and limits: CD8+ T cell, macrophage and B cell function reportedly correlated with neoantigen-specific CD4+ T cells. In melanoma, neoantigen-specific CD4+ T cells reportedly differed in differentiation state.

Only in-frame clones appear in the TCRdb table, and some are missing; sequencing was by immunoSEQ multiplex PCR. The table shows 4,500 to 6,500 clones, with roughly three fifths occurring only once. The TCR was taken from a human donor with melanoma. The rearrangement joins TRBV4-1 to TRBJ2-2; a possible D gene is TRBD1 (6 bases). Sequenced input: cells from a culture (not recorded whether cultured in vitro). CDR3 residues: CASSQVLRTDGGELFF. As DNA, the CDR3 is TGCGCCAGCAGCCAAGTATTAAGGACAGACGGCGGGGAGCTGTTTTTT.